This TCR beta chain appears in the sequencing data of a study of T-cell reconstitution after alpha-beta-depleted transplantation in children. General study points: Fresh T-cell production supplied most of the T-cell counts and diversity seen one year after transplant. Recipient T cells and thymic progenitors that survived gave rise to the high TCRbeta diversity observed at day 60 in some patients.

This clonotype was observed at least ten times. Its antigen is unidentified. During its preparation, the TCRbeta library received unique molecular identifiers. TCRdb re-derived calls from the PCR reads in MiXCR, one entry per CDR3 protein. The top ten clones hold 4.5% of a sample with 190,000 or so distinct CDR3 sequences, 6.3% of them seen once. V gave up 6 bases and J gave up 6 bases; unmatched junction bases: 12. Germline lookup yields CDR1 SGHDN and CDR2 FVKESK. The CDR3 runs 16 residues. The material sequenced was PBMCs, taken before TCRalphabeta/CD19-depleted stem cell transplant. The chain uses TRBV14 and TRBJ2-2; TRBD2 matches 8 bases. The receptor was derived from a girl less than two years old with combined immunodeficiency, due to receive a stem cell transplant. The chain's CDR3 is CASSPAGLGYSGELFF. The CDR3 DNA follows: TGTGCCAGCAGTCCCGCGGGACTAGGATATTCCGGGGAGCTGTTTTTT.